These T cell receptor beta chains were read from a single sample in a study of blood T cell repertoires in COVID-19. The repertoire was sequenced with immunoSEQ multiplex PCR; TCRdb's copy has only in-frame clones and lacks some. The table includes about 460,000 clones, approximately 91% detected once. The specimen was PBMCs or T cells enriched from blood (not recorded which). The receptors derive from a woman aged 55 to 70 who had recovered from COVID-19. CDR3s include the opening cysteine and the closing phenylalanine or tryptophan. The order of the fields is J gene, clone size, V gene, D gene, CDR3 protein, CDR3 DNA. The D gene is left open where the match is weak. A clone size is listed for some rows: how often the clone was seen (once, few, many), or a class if it is expanded.

>TRBJ2-1|-|TRBV24-1|TRBD1
CATQTGNDNEQFF
TGTGCCACCCAGACAGGGAACGACAATGAGCAGTTCTTC
>TRBJ1-2|-|TRBV29-1|TRBD1
CSVEDFQGKGGPYGYTF
TGCAGCGTTGAAGACTTTCAGGGTAAAGGGGGCCCCTATGGCTACACCTTC
>TRBJ1-3|once|TRBV5-1|TRBD1
CASSEQGVGNTIYF
TGCGCCAGCAGCGAACAGGGGGTAGGAAACACCATATATTTT
>TRBJ1-2|few|TRBV7-9|TRBD1
CASSSGTGHYGYTF
TGTGCCAGCAGCTCTGGGACAGGGCACTATGGCTACACCTTC
>TRBJ1-4|-|TRBV7-8|-
CASSPRLKNEKLFF
TGTGCCAGCAGCCCCCGACTCAAAAATGAAAAACTGTTTTTT
>TRBJ1-6|few|TRBV5-1|TRBD1
CASSFGGTADSPLHF
TGCGCCAGCAGCTTTGGGGGGACAGCAGATTCACCCCTCCACTTT
>TRBJ2-7|-|TRBV28|TRBD1
CASSSGTVSSYEQYF
TGTGCCAGCAGTAGTGGGACAGTGAGCTCCTACGAGCAGTACTTC
>TRBJ2-1|-|TRBV5-1|TRBD1
CASSQQGDEQFF
TGCGCCAGCAGCCAACAGGGGGATGAGCAGTTCTTC
>TRBJ1-5|-|TRBV11-2|-
CASSFGRNQPQHF
TGTGCCAGCAGCTTTGGTAGAAATCAGCCCCAGCATTTT
>TRBJ1-5|once|TRBV30|-
CAWSRSLGELPQHF
TGTGCCTGGAGTAGGTCTTTGGGAGAATTGCCCCAGCATTTT
>TRBJ2-3|-|TRBV23-1|-
CASSQSWGQGADTQYF
TGCGCCAGCAGTCAATCCTGGGGGCAGGGAGCAGATACGCAGTATTTT
>TRBJ2-1|-|TRBV11-2|-
CASSGLGQGHNEQFF
TGTGCCAGCAGCGGACTAGGACAGGGCCACAATGAGCAGTTCTTC
>TRBJ2-2|-|TRBV6-5|-
CASRSPGLNTGELFF
TGTGCCAGCAGATCCCCGGGACTCAACACCGGGGAGCTGTTTTTT
>TRBJ2-1|-|TRBV4-1|-
CASSQGGATLYNEQFF
TGCGCCAGCAGCCAAGGGGGAGCTACTCTGTACAATGAGCAGTTCTTC
>TRBJ1-5|-|TRBV4-1|-
CASSKGEGLGYSNQPQHF
TGCGCCAGCAGCAAAGGGGAAGGACTCGGTTATAGCAATCAGCCCCAGCATTTT
>TRBJ2-1|once|TRBV19|-
CASRPDRKANNEQFF
TGTGCCAGTAGGCCGGACAGAAAAGCTAACAATGAGCAGTTCTTC
>TRBJ2-3|few|TRBV5-6|TRBD2
CASSPLAGGTDTQYF
TGTGCCAGCAGCCCTCTAGCGGGGGGCACAGATACGCAGTATTTT
>TRBJ2-2|-|TRBV19|TRBD1
CASSIFRDRNTGELFF
TGTGCCAGTAGTATTTTTAGGGACAGGAACACCGGGGAGCTGTTTTTT
>TRBJ1-2|-|TRBV27|TRBD1
CASKGARGYTF
TGTGCCAGCAAGGGGGCTAGGGGCTACACCTTC
>TRBJ2-3|-|TRBV16|-
CASSLVGGGEGDTQYF
TGTGCCAGCAGCCTCGTTGGAGGGGGCGAAGGAGATACGCAGTATTTT
>TRBJ2-1|-|TRBV4-2|TRBD2
CASSQVGSGGAYEQFF
TGTGCCAGCAGCCAAGTGGGGAGCGGGGGGGCATATGAGCAGTTCTTC
>TRBJ2-1|-|TRBV9|-
CASSAASGNSYNEQFF
TGTGCCAGCAGCGCCGCCTCGGGGAACTCCTACAATGAGCAGTTCTTC
>TRBJ2-1|-|TRBV27|TRBD1
CASTPRDSPYNEQFF
TGTGCCAGCACCCCCCGGGACAGTCCCTACAATGAGCAGTTCTTC
>TRBJ2-5|-|TRBV7-5|-
CARSRGEGWKTQYF
TGTGCCAGAAGCCGGGGGGAGGGGTGGAAGACCCAGTACTTC
>TRBJ2-5|-|TRBV19|TRBD2
CASSVRGGQETQYF
TGTGCCAGTAGCGTGCGGGGGGGCCAGGAGACCCAGTACTTC
>TRBJ1-5|-|TRBV2|-
CASQRSLLGNQPQHF
TGTGCCAGCCAGAGGTCCCTCTTAGGCAATCAGCCCCAGCATTTT
>TRBJ1-2|-|TRBV24-1|-
CATSGTGYGYTF
TGTGCCACCAGTGGAACAGGCTATGGCTACACCTTC
>TRBJ2-5|-|TRBV4-1|TRBD2
CASSYRGTSGGMWETQYF
TGCGCCAGCAGCTATCGCGGGACTAGCGGGGGGATGTGGGAGACCCAGTACTTC
>TRBJ2-5|-|TRBV19|TRBD2
CASSILSSGGGETQYF
TGTGCCAGTAGTATTCTGTCTAGCGGGGGAGGAGAGACCCAGTACTTC
>TRBJ1-1|once|TRBV5-1|-
CASSLRQGNTEAFF
TGCGCCAGCAGCCTCCGCCAGGGTAACACTGAAGCTTTCTTT
>TRBJ1-4|-|TRBV2|TRBD1
CASSASGGGKLFF
TGTGCCAGCAGTGCATCAGGGGGCGGAAAACTGTTTTTT
>TRBJ1-1|once|TRBV7-2|-
CASSPGHLEAFF
TGTGCCAGCAGCCCGGGACACCTGGAAGCTTTCTTT
>TRBJ2-1|-|TRBV9|-
CASSPHVSSYNEQFF
TGTGCCAGCAGCCCCCACGTGAGCTCCTACAATGAGCAGTTCTTC
>TRBJ1-4|-|TRBV30|-
CALKQGNEKLFF
TGTGCCTTAAAACAGGGAAATGAAAAACTGTTTTTT
>TRBJ1-6|-|TRBV10-3|-
CAISESFAGESPLHF
TGTGCCATCAGTGAGTCGTTTGCAGGGGAGTCACCCCTCCACTTT
>TRBJ1-3|many|TRBV11-3|-
CASSLDPNTGSSGNTIYF
TGTGCCAGCAGCTTAGACCCAAACACAGGGAGCTCTGGAAACACCATATATTTT
>TRBJ2-3|-|TRBV18|-
CASSLQGEGTDTQYF
TGTGCCAGCTCACTACAGGGCGAGGGCACAGATACGCAGTATTTT
>TRBJ2-7|-|TRBV3-1/TRBV3-2|TRBD1
CASSQDPGGTGGYEQYF
TGTGCCAGCAGCCAAGACCCGGGGGGGACAGGGGGCTACGAGCAGTACTTC
>TRBJ1-5|-|TRBV2|-
CASSNHYGTHEKPQHF
TGTGCCAGCAGTAATCACTACGGGACTCACGAGAAGCCCCAGCATTTT
>TRBJ1-2|few|TRBV5-6|TRBD1
CASSFGGRGLYGYTF
TGTGCCAGCAGCTTTGGTGGCAGGGGGCTCTATGGCTACACCTTC
>TRBJ1-4|-|TRBV10-3|TRBD1
CAIQGQPNEKLFF
TGTGCCATCCAGGGACAGCCTAATGAAAAACTGTTTTTT
>TRBJ2-5|once|TRBV5-1|TRBD2
CASSLVPTSGQETQYF
TGCGCCAGCAGCTTGGTCCCGACTAGCGGCCAAGAGACCCAGTACTTC
>TRBJ2-5|-|TRBV4-1|-
CASSQDRGQETQYF
TGCGCCAGCAGCCAAGATCGGGGGCAAGAGACCCAGTACTTC
>TRBJ1-1|-|TRBV5-1|-
CASSLNTLNTEAFF
TGCGCCAGCAGCTTGAACACCTTGAACACTGAAGCTTTCTTT